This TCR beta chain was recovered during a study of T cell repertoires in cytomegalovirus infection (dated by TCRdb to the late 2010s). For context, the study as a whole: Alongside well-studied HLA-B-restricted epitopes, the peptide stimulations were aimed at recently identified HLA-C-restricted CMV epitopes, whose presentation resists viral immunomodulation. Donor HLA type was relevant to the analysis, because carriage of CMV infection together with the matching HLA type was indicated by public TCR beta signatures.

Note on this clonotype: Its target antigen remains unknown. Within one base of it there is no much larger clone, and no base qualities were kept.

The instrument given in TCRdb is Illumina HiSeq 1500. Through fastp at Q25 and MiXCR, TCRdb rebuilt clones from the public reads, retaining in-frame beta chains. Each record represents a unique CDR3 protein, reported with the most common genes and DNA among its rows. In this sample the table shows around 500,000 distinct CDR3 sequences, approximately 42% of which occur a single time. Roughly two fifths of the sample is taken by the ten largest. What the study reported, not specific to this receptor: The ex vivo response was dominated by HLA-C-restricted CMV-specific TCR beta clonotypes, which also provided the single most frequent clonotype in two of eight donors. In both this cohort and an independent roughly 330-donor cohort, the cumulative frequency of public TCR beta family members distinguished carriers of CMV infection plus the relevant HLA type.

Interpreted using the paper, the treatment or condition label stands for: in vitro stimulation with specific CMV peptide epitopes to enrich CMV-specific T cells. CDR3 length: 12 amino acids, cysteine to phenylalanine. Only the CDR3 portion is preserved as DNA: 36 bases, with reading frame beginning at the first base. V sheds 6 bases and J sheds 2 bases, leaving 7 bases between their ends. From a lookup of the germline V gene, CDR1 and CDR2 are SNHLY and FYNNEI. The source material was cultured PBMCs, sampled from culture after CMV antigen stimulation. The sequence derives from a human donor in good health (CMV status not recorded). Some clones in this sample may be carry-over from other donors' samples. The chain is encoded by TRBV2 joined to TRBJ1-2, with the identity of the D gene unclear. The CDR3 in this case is CASSARNYGYTF. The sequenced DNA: TGTGCCAGCAGCGCCCGGAACTATGGCTACACCTTC.